This T cell receptor beta chain was recorded in a study of neurological immune-mediated disorders (dated by TCRdb to the late 2010s). As for the study more broadly: The study compared peripheral blood TCR-beta repertoires of HTLV-I-associated myelopathy (HAM/TSP) patients, multiple sclerosis patients and healthy controls using UMI-based sequencing. The approximately 100 TCR-beta libraries included longitudinal samples, technical triplicates and paired sorted CD4+ and CD8+ T-cell subsets alongside PBMC samples. The cohort comprised roughly 65 subjects: roughly 15 HAM/TSP patients, approximately 34 multiple sclerosis patients and 20 or so healthy controls. Beyond this particular receptor, the publication reports: No identical CDR3 amino acid sequences were shared among expanded clones across subjects, suggesting private TCR-beta repertoires in all groups. TCR clonal expansion was greatest in HAM/TSP patients and smallest in MS patients, who ranked below even healthy controls.

cDNA was synthesized by template-switch 5'RACE using a primer with a 10-nucleotide random unique molecular identifier that tagged each TCR transcript. Every sequencing run yielded over 160 million TCR-beta sequences covering 15-18 subjects. Total RNA was extracted with the RNeasy kit. The KAPA Real-time Library Amplification kit was used to amplify TCR-beta VDJ regions with primers for the TCR constant region and the 5'RACE anchor. Sample indexes and Illumina adaptors were added in a first PCR, and a second PCR then increased library yield. The roughly 650 bp TCR product was size-selected on a 2% E-gel SizeSelection system after Ampure bead purification. Before pooling, library quality was assessed on a Bioanalyzer, concentration was determined with Qubit, and library quantification was performed with the Kapa Library Quantification kit. Libraries were sequenced paired-end 2 x 150 bp on an Illumina HiSeq 2500. To increase sequence diversity, roughly 24-31% phiX was spiked into each library pool. In the paper's pipeline: Quality-filtered reads were processed with the UMI-based MiGEC pipeline, and over 75% of raw TCR sequences were removed by the MiGEC pipeline during error correction. IMGT germline references were used for alignment of VDJ genes, and clonotypes were defined by a unique CDR3 amino acid sequence together with V-J genes. VDJtools evaluated clonal expansion, Shannon diversity and CDR3 relatedness (CalcPairwiseDistances, ClusterSamples); CLCbio workbench built phylogenetic trees. A clone was classed as expanded if it had 8 or more unique UMIs, a cutoff based on coefficient-of-variation modelling across technical triplicates. Using fastp trimming at Q25 and MiXCR clonotype assembly, TCRdb reanalyzed the public sequencing data and kept in-frame beta chains. Identical CDR3 protein sequences are pooled into one entry, listed with their most common genes and DNA. None of the V and J calls come from the authors' own analysis; TCRdb made them. Recorded for this sample are about 10,000 distinct CDR3 sequences; approximately 21% of them occurred a single time. The ten most abundant clones make up 50% of the sample.

This clonotype has at least ten counts. What antigen it recognizes has not been identified. The input lacks base qualities; no much larger clone sits a single base away. At the junction V is shortened by 7 bases and J by 7 bases, with 19 bases in between. CDR1 SQVTM and CDR2 ANQGSEA were looked up in the germline V gene. The CDR3 covers 13 residues, taking in both the cysteine and the phenylalanine. Only the CDR3 region is kept as DNA, spanning 39 bases read in frame from base 1. Sorted-subset TCR libraries were prepared from about a million sorted CD4+ or CD8+ T cells. PBMCs were separated from peripheral blood using Ficoll-Hypaque density gradient centrifugation and then cryopreserved in liquid nitrogen. The study also sequenced paired sorted CD4+ and CD8+ subsets from healthy controls, HAM/TSP patients and MS patients.

The receptor was isolated from a woman aged 60-75 years with HTLV-1-associated myelopathy (HAM/TSP). This chain is built from TRBV29-1 and TRBJ2-5; the D gene is perhaps TRBD2, on 6 matching bases. The sequenced sample consisted of CD8+ T cells from blood. CDR3 protein: CSGLGGELRTQYF. The DNA sequence is TGCAGCGGACTGGGAGGAGAGCTTCGGACCCAGTACTTC.